Described below is a single T cell receptor (beta chain) sequence and its context. In the authors' methods: Amplifying reference gene primers gave estimates of nucleated cell counts. The data were produced by immunoSEQ multiplex PCR, yet TCRdb's version contains in-frame clones alone and is incomplete. The V and J calls and clone size were taken over from that table, and D and trimming were inferred from the DNA. The profile shows around 270,000 clones, about nine tenths of them singletons. This specimen belongs to a study of blood T cell repertoires in COVID-19. As for the study in general: Sites across the United States, Italy and Spain contributed samples from acute and convalescent COVID-19. Sources were T cells, B-cell-depleted T cells, or PBMCs; the material itself was cDNA or gDNA.

With 3 bases removed from V and 2 bases from J, the gap between germline ends came to 14 bases. The length of the CDR3 is 16 residues. CDR1 and CDR2 (germline): MNHEY, SVGAGI. Sequencing was done on a sample of peripheral blood. The TCR sequence derives from a man aged 60 to 75 who had recovered from COVID-19. V gene TRBV6-5 combines with J gene TRBJ2-1, with a weak D call TRBD1 (6 bases). CDR3 DNA: TGTGCCAGCAGTTATTTAATTCAGGGGACCTACAATGAGCAGTTCTTC. Its protein is CASSYLIQGTYNEQFF.